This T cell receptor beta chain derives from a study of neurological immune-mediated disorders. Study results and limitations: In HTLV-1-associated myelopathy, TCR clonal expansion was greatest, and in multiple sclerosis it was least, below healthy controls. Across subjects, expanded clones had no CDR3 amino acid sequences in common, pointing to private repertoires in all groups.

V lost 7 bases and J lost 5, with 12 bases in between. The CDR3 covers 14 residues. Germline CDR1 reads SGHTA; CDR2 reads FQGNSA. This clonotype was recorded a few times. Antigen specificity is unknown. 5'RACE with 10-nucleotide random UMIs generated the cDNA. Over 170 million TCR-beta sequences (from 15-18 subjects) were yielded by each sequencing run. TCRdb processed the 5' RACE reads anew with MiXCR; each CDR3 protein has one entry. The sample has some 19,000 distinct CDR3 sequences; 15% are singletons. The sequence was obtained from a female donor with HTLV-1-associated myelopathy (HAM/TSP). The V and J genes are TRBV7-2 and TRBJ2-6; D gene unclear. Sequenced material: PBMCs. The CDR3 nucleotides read TGTGCCAGCAAGCCCGGGCCCCGGGCCAACGTCCTGACTTTC. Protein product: CASKPGPRANVLTF.